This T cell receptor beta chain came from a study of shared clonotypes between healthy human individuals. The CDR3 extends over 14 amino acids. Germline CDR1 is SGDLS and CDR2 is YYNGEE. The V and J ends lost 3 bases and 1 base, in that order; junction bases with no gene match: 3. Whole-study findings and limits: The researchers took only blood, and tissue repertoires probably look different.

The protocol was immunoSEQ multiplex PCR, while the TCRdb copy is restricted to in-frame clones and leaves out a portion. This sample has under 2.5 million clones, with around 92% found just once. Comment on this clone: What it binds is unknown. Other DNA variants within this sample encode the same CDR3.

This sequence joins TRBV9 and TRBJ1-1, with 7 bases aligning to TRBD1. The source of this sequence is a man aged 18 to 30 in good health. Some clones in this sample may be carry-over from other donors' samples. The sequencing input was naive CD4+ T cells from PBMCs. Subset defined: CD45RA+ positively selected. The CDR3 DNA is TGTGCCAGCAGCGGCGACAGGGCGAACACTGAAGCTTTCTTT. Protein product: CASSGDRANTEAFF.